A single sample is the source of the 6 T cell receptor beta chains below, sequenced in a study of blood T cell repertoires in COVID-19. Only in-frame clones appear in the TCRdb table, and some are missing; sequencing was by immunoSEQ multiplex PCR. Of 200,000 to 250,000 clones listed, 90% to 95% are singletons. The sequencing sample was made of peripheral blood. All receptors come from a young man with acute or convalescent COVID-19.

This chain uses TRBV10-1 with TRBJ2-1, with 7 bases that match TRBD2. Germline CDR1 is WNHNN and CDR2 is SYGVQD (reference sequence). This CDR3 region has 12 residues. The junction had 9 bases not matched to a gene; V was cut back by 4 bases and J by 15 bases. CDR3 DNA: TGCGCCAGCAGTGGGGGAGGGAAAGGGTGGTTCTTC. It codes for CASSGGGKGWFF.

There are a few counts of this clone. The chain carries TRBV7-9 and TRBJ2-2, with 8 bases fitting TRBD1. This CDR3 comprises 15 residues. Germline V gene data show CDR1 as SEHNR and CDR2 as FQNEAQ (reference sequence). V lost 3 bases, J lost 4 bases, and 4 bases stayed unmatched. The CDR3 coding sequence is TGTGCCAGCAGCTTCAGGACAGGGTTCACCGGGGAGCTGTTTTTT. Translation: CASSFRTGFTGELFF.

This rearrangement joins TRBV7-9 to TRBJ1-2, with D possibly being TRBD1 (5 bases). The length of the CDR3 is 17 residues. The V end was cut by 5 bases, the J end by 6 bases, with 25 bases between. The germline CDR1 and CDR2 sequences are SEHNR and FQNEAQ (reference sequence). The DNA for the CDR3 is TGTGCCAGCAGCCTAGAGGGTGGGTGGGGCTCCTCGCATGGCTACACCTTC. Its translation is CASSLEGGWGSSHGYTF.

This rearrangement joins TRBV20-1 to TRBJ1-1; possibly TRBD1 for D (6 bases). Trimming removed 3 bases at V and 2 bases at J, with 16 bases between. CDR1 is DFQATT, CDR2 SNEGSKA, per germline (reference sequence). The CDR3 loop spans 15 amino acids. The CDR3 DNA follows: TGCAGTGCTAGTCGGGCAGGGGCGACAAACACTGAAGCTTTCTTT. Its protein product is CSASRAGATNTEAFF.

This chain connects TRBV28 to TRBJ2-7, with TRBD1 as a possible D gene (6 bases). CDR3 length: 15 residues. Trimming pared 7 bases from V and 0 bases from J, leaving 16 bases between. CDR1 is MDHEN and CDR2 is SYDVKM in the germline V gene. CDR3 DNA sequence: TGTGCCAGCACGGAAGCCCCGGACAGCTCCTACGAGCAGTACTTC. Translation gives CASTEAPDSSYEQYF.

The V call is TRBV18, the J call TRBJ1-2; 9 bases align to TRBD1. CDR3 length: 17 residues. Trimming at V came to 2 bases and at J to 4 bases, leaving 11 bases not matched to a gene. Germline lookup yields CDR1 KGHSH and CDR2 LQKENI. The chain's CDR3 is CASSPYRTGVEAYGYTF. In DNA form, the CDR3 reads TGTGCCAGCTCACCATATCGGACAGGGGTCGAGGCCTATGGCTACACCTTC. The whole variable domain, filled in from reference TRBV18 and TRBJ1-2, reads NAGVMQNPRHLVRRRGQEARLRCSPMKGHSHVYWYRQLPEEGLKFMVYLQKENIIDESGMPKERFSAEFPKEGPSILRIQQVVRGDSAAYFCASSPYRTGVEAYGYTFGSGTRLTVV.